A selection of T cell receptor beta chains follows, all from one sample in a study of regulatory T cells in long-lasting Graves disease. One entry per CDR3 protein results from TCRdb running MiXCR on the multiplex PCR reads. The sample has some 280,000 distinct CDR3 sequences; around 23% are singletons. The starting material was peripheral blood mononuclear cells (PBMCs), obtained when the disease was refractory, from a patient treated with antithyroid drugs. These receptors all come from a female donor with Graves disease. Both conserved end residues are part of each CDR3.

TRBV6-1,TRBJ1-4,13,CASQPSTNEKLFF
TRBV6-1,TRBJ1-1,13,CASSQQGNTEAFF
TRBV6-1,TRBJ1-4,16,CASSAPWGQGNEKLFF
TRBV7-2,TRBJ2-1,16,CASSLMEAGMHNEQFF
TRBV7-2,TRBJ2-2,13,CASSFLNNGELFF
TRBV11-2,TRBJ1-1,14,CASSLDGTIAEAFF
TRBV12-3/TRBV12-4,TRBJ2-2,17,CASSLDGAGLNTGELFF
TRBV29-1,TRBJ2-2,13,CSVGGRNTGELFF
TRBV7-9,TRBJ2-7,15,CASSSDPLQGGEQYF
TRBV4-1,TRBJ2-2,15,CASSPRDRGAGELFF
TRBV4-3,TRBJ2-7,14,CASNAGEFLYEQYF
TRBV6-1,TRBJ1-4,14,CASSDDRGYEKLFF
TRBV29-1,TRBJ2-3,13,CAFSGQGTDTQYF
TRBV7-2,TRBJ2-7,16,CASSLRLASGTYEQYF
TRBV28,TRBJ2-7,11,CASGQFLEQYF
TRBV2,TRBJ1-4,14,CASSPTGYGEKLFF
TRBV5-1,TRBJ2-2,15,CASSLTGEFTGELFF
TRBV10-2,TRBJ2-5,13,CASTRGARETQYF
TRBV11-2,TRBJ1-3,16,CASARVGYPSGNTIYF
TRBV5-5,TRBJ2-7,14,CASSLVGQNYEQYF
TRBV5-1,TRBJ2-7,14,CTSSLAGTNYEQYF
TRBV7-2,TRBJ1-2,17,CASSFGTGGLLNYGYTF
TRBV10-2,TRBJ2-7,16,CASSESGGSYSYEQYF
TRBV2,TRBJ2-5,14,CASRWLSGQETQYF
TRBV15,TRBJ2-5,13,CATSRRVQETQYF
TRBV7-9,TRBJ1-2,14,CASSLSSAAPGYTF
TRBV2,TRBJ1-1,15,CASSARQNPNTEAFF
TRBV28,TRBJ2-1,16,CASSFFRDYALNEQFF
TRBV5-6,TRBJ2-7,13,CASSLSISYEQYF
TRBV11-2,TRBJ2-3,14,CASSLTRSTDTQYF
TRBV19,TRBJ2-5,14,CASSTSGILETQYF
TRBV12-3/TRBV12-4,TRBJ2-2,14,CASTPSGRAGELFF
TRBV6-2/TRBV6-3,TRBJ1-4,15,CASSSLQGAREKLFF
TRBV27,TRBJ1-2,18,CASSFSSGTGGGSYGYTF
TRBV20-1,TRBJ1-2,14,CSARVEGTGNGYTF